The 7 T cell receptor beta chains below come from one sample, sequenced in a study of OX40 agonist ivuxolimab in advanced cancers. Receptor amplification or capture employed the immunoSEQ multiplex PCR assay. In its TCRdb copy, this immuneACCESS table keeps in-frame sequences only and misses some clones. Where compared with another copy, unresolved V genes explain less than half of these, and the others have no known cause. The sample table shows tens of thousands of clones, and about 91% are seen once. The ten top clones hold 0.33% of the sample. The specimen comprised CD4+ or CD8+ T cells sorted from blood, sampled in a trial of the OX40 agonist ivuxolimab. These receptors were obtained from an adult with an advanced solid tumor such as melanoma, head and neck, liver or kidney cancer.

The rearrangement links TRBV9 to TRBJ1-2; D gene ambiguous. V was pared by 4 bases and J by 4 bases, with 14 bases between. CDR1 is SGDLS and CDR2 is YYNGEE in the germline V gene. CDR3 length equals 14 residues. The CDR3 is CASSSWSNPYGYTF. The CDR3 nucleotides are TGTGCCAGCAGCTCTTGGTCCAATCCCTATGGCTACACCTTC.

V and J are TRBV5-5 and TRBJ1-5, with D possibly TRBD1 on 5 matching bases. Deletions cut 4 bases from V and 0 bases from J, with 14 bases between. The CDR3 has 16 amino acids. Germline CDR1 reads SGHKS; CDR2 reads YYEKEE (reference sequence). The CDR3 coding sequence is TGTGCCAGCAGCCCCCTCGGGGGAGATAGCAATCAGCCCCAGCATTTT. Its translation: CASSPLGGDSNQPQHF.

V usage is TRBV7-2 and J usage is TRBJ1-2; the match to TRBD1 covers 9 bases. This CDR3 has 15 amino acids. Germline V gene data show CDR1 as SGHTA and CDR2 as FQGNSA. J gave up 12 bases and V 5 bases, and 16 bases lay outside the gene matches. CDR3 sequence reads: CASSQNLPGQGINTF. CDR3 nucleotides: TGTGCCAGCAGCCAAAACCTCCCGGGACAGGGTATCAACACCTTC. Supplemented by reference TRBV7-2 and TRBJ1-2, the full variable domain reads GAGVSQSPSNKVTEKGKDVELRCDPISGHTALYWYRQSLGQGLEFLIYFQGNSAPDKSGLPSDRFSAERTGGSVSTLTIQRTQQEDSAVYLCASSQNLPGQGINTFGSGTRLTVV.

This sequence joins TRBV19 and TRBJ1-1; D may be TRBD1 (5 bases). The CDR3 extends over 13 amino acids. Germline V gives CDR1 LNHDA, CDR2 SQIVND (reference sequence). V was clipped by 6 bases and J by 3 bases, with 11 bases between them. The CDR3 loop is CASRTEGYTEAFF. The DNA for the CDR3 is TGTGCCAGTAGGACAGAGGGTTACACTGAAGCTTTCTTT.

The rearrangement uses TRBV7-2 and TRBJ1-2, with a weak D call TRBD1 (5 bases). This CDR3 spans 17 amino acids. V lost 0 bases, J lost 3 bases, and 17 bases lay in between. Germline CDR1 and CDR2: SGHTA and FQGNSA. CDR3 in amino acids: CASSLAYGVRGDYGYTF. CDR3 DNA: TGTGCCAGCAGCTTAGCGTACGGGGTCCGAGGGGACTATGGCTACACCTTC.

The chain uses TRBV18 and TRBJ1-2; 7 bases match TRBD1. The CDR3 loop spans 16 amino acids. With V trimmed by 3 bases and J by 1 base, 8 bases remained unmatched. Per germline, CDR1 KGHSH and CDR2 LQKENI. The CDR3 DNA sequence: TGTGCCAGCTCACCCGCGTTGACAGGGCATAACTATGGCTACACCTTC. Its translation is CASSPALTGHNYGYTF.

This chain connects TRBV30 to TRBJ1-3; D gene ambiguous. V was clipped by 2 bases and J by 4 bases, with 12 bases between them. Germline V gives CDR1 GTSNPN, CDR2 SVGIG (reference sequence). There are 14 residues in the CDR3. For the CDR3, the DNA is TGTGCCTGGAGTAAGGGAATAGCGGGAAACACCATATATTTT. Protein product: CAWSKGIAGNTIYF.